The entry that follows covers one T cell receptor beta chain sequence. The antigen is not known. Between the trimmed V and J ends, which lost 2 bases and 0 bases, there was a span of 13 bases. CDR1 is KGHSH, CDR2 LQKENI, per germline. The CDR3 is 17 residues long. The entry originates in a study of T cells after yellow fever vaccination. MiXCR, run by TCRdb on the 5' RACE reads, gives a single entry per CDR3 protein. The sample holds some 120,000 distinct CDR3 sequences; 7.5% to 10% are singletons and the top ten take about two fifths. The study's findings and limits: Few clonotypes appeared in both CD4 and CD8 compartments.

The chain joins TRBV18 to TRBJ2-2; D remains ambiguous. Sequences were derived from CD8+ T cells sorted from PBMCs, sampled on the day of the yellow fever booster vaccination. The clonotype comes from a young man who received the YFV17D yellow fever vaccine. For the CDR3, the DNA is TGTGCCAGCTCACCAACGTCCTACACCGCGAACACCGGGGAGCTGTTTTTT. Amino acids: CASSPTSYTANTGELFF.